This T cell receptor (beta chain) was retrieved from a study of blood T cell repertoires in COVID-19. On the study more broadly: There were acute and convalescent COVID-19 samples, and they came from the United States, Italy and Spain. T cells, B-cell-depleted T cells, or PBMCs provided the cDNA or gDNA that served as material.

Original data processing: Researchers report that nucleated cell counts were estimated from reference gene primer amplification. TCRdb's copy holds only in-frame clones and misses some; the assay was immunoSEQ multiplex PCR. For V, J and clone size, that table is used; D and trimming come from the DNA. This sample has tens of thousands of clones; 88% occur once, and the top ten carry around 1.2%. The V gene lost 7 bases and the J gene lost 5 bases, with 20 bases spanning the gap. CDR1 and CDR2 from the germline V gene are SGHRS and YFSETQ. CDR3 length equals 15 residues. The sequencing sample was made of peripheral blood. The J gene is TRBJ2-3, the V gene TRBV5-1; D might be TRBD2 (6 bases). This clonotype was obtained from a woman in her sixties or seventies with acute or convalescent COVID-19. CDR3: CASYFGPDGGDTQYF. The CDR3 bases are TGCGCCAGCTACTTTGGGCCAGACGGGGGAGATACGCAGTATTTT.